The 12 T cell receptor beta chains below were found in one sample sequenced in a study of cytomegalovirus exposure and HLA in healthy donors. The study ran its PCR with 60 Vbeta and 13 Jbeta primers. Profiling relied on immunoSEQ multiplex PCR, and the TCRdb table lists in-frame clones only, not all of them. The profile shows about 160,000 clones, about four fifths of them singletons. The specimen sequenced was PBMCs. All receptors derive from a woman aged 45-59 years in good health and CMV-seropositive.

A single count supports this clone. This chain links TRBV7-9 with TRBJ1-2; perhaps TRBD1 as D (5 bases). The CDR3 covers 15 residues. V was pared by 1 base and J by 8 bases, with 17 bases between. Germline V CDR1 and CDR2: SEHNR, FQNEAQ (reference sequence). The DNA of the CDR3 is TGTGCCAGCAGCTTAGAAAGACAGAGTAAGAAAGGCTACACCTTC. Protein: CASSLERQSKKGYTF.

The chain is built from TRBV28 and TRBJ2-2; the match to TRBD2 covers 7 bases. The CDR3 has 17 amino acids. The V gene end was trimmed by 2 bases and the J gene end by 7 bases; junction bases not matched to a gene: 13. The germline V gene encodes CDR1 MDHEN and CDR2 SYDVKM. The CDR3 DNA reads TGTGCCAGCAGTTTACGCCGGGGAAGCGGGGATATCGGGGAGCTGTTTTTT. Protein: CASSLRRGSGDIGELFF.

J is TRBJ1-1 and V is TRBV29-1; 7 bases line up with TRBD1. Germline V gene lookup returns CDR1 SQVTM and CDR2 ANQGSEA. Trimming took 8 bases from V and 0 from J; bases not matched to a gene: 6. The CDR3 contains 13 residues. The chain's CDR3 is CSTRTGMNTEAFF. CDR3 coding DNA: TGCAGCACCAGGACAGGTATGAACACTGAAGCTTTCTTT.

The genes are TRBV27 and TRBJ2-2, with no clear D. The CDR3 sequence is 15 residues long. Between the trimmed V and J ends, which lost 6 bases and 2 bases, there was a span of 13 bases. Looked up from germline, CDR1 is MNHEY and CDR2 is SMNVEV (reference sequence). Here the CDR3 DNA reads TGTGCCAGCAGGGTGCGCGGCCAAAACACCGGGGAGCTGTTTTTT. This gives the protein CASRVRGQNTGELFF.

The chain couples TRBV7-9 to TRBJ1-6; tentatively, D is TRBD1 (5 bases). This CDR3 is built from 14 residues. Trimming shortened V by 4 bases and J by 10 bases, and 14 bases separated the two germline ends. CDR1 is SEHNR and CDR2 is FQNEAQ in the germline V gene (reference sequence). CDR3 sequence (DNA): TGTGCCAGCAGCTGGGGAGGGGACGACTCACCCCTCCACTTT. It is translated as CASSWGGDDSPLHF.

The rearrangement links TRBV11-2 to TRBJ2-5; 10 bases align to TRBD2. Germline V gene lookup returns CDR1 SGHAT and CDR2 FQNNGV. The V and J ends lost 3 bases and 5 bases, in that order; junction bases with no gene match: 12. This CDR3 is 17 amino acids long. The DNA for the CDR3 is TGTGCCAGCAGCTTGTATAGAGCGGGAGGGCCATTGGAGACCCAGTACTTC. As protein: CASSLYRAGGPLETQYF.

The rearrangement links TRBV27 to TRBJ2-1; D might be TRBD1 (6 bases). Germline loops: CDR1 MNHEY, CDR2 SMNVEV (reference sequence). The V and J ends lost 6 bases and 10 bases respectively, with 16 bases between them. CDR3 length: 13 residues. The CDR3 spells CASRGPYQGEQFF. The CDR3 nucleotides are TGTGCCAGCAGGGGACCTTACCAGGGGGAGCAGTTCTTC.

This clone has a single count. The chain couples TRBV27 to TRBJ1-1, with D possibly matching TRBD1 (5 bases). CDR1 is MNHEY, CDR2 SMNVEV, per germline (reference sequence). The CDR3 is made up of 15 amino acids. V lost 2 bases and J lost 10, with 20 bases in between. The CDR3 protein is CASSLGRLYDRGAFF. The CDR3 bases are TGTGCCAGCAGTTTAGGGAGGTTATATGATAGGGGAGCTTTCTTT.

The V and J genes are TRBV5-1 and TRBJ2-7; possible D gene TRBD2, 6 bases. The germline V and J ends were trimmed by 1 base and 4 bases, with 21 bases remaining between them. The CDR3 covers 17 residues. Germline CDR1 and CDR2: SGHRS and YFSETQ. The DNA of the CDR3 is TGCGCCAGCAGCTTGATATCTCCCAGCGGAGGGGCTTACGAGCAGTACTTC. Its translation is CASSLISPSGGAYEQYF.

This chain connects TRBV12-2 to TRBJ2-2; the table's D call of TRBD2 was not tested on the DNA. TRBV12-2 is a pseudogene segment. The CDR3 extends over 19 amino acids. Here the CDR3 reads CASRPRGGAGRWGTGELFF. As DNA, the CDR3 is TGTGCAAGTCGCCCCAGAGGGGGGGCGGGAAGGTGGGGCACCGGGGAGCTGTTTTTT.

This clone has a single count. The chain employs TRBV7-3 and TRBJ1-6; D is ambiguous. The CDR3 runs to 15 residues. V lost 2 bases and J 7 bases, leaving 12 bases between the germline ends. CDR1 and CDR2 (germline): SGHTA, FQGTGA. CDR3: CASSLGPTRNSPLHF. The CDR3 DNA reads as TGTGCCAGCAGCTTAGGCCCCACTAGGAATTCACCCCTCCACTTT. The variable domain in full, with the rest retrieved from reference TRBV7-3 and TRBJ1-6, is GAGVSQTPSNKVTEKGKYVELRCDPISGHTALYWYRQSLGQGPEFLIYFQGTGAADDSGLPNDRFFAVRPEGSVSTLKIQRTERGDSAVYLCASSLGPTRNSPLHFGNGTRLTVT.

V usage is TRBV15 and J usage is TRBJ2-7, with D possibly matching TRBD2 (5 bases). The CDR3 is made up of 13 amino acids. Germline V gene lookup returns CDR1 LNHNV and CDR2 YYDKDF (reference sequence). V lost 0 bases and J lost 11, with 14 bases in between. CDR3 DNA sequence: TGTGCCACCAGCAGAGATCTCGGGCCGAGGGAGTACTTC. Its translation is CATSRDLGPREYF.